A single T cell receptor beta chain is shown here with its context. The data were produced by immunoSEQ multiplex PCR, yet TCRdb's version contains in-frame clones alone and is incomplete. The sample lists 400,000 to 500,000 clones, 85% to 90% occurring once. The CDR3 is made up of 13 amino acids. V was trimmed by 6 bases and J by 2 bases, leaving 11 bases between them. Germline V gene data show CDR1 as PRHDT and CDR2 as FYEKMQ (reference sequence). The data were taken from a study of blood T cell repertoires in COVID-19. The J gene is TRBJ2-7, the V gene TRBV13; maybe TRBD1 (6 bases). This sequence originates from a woman in her thirties or forties who had recovered from COVID-19. The sample consisted of PBMCs or T cells enriched from blood (not recorded which). Here the CDR3 reads CASRTTGTYEQYF. The CDR3 DNA reads as TGTGCCAGCAGGACCACAGGGACCTACGAGCAGTACTTC.